These T cell receptor beta chains were read from a single sample in a study of human T cells and chemical hapten exposure. Each CDR3 protein gets one entry after TCRdb re-called the RACE reads with MiXCR. The sample lists 130,000 or so distinct CDR3 sequences, about 9.4% occurring once. The sample comprised whole blood. The source is a male donor in good health. Some clones in this sample may be carry-over from other donors' samples. CDR3s leave out the opening cysteine and the closing phenylalanine or tryptophan.

v_gene	j_gene	CDR3aa
TRBV5-1	TRBJ2-1	ASSYNNEQF
TRBV27	TRBJ1-4	ASSSQTGGDEKLF
TRBV7-2	TRBJ2-3	ASSLPTSTDTQY
TRBV4-2	TRBJ1-1	ASSFGQANTEAF
TRBV19	TRBJ2-2	ASSVTQETGELF
TRBV7-8	TRBJ1-5	ASSRAGGGIGNQPQH
TRBV4-3	TRBJ2-1	ASSQDTRLAGGEQF
TRBV4-2	TRBJ2-7	ASNQGLQYGGDEQY
TRBV25-1	TRBJ2-3	ASSEYWNTDTQY
TRBV13	TRBJ2-2	ASSLGDRAPGELF
TRBV20-1	TRBJ2-1	SAVGGEGDNEQF
TRBV6-2/TRBV6-3	TRBJ1-5	ASSYGEDQPQH
TRBV18	TRBJ1-4	ASSPRRQGGEKLF
TRBV13	TRBJ2-2	ASSPLPGQGTTGELF
TRBV4-3	TRBJ1-3	ASSQDPVGVGGNTIY
TRBV11-2	TRBJ1-3	ASSSTGVSGNTIY
TRBV20-1	TRBJ2-5	SARIPASGETQY
TRBV10-3	TRBJ2-4	AISEDKQGSKNIQY
TRBV6-2/TRBV6-3	TRBJ1-1	ASSYLQGAGEAF
TRBV12-3/TRBV12-4	TRBJ1-5	ASTTGGTGLGQPQH
TRBV6-2/TRBV6-3	TRBJ2-5	ASQAGGSFQETQY
TRBV29-1	TRBJ2-3	SVEGTVTDTQY
TRBV12-5	TRBJ2-1	ASGGGLLGDNEQF
TRBV7-9	TRBJ2-3	ASSLAYGTYPSVRTDTQY
TRBV3-1	TRBJ2-1	ASSQLQGALDEQF
TRBV29-1	TRBJ2-7	SVGTAHTRQRSSYEQY
TRBV27	TRBJ2-7	ASSLAAGGSYEQY
TRBV18	TRBJ2-1	ASSPPTSVEQF
TRBV6-1	TRBJ1-6	ASRASYNSPLH
TRBV5-1	TRBJ2-2	ASSLGDRGNTGELF
TRBV6-2/TRBV6-3	TRBJ1-1	ASSYQGSRTMNTEAF
TRBV12-3/TRBV12-4	TRBJ2-1	ASSLAITVIRWKQF
TRBV10-3	TRBJ1-5	AISEGRGEQPQH
TRBV6-5	TRBJ1-2	ASSSTTGLYGYT
TRBV19	TRBJ1-1	ESTHKGKEGEAF
TRBV4-1	TRBJ1-3	ASSQVPSESGNTIY
TRBV5-1	TRBJ2-1	ASSRTSGSFYNEQF
TRBV5-6	TRBJ1-1	ASSYRTGGLNTEAF
TRBV29-1	TRBJ2-3	SARSGGYRDPNTQY
TRBV2	TRBJ2-1	ASSESPYNEQF
TRBV6-5	TRBJ2-3	ASSYGGWGTDTQY
TRBV5-1	TRBJ2-2	ASKEGTSGNTGELF
TRBV9	TRBJ1-1	ASSVSGARTEAF
TRBV12-3/TRBV12-4	TRBJ2-1	ASSIPGQGNEQF
TRBV28	TRBJ1-2	ASSTETDRYGYT
TRBV7-2	TRBJ2-7	ASSRVSASTGFYEQY
TRBV5-5	TRBJ2-1	ASSLGPGPGRLDEQF
TRBV5-1	TRBJ2-3	ASSPAGAISTDTQY
TRBV19	TRBJ2-7	ASSPGTGFNEQY
TRBV3-1	TRBJ1-3	ASSPVPGQGSSGNTIY
TRBV5-1	TRBJ1-2	ASSLTAANYGYT
TRBV6-5	TRBJ1-1	ASSLGQGAVNTEAF
TRBV20-1	TRBJ2-1	SASGGAFSNEQF
TRBV6-6	TRBJ2-1	ASSSIQWGYNEQF
TRBV3-1	TRBJ2-7	ASRPGRSDEQY